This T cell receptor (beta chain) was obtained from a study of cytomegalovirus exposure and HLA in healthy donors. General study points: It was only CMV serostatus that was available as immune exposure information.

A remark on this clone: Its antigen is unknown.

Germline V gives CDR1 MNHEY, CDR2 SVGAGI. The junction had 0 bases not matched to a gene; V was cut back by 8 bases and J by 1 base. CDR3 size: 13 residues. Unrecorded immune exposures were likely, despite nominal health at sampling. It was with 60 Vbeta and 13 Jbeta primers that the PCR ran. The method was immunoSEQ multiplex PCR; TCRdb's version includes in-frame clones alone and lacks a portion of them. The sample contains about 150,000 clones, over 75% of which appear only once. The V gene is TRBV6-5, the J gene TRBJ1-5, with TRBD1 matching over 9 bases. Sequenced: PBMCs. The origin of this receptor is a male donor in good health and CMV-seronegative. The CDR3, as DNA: TGTGCCAGCGGGACAGGGAGCAATCAGCCCCAGCATTTT. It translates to CASGTGSNQPQHF.